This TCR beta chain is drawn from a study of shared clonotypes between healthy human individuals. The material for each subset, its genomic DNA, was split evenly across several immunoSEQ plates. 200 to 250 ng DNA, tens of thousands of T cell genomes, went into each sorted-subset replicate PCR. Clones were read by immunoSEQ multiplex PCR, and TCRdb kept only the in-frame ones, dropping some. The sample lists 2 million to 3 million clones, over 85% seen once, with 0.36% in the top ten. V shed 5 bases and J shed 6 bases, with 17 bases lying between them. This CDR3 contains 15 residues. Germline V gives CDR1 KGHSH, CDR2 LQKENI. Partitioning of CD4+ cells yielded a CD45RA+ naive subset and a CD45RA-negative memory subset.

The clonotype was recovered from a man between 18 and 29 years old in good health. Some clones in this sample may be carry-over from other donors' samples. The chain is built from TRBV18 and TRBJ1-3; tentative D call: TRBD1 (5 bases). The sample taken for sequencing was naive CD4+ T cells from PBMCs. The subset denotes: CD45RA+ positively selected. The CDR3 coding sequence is TGTGCCAGCTCAGGACCAGGGACGCTCGCAAACACCATATATTTT. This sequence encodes CASSGPGTLANTIYF.